One sample yielded the 27 T cell receptor beta chains listed below, sequenced in a study of shared clonotypes between healthy human individuals. Clones were sequenced by immunoSEQ multiplex PCR, and TCRdb holds only the in-frame ones, with some missing. The sample consists of around 1 million clones, about three quarters of them appearing once. Sequencing was carried out using memory CD4+ T cells sorted from blood. Subset defined: CD45RA-negative fraction. The receptors originated from a man younger than 35 in good health.

This clone was counted once. V gene TRBV18 combines with J gene TRBJ1-2, with 7 nucleotides matching TRBD1. Unmatched junction bases numbered 4, after V lost 2 bases and J lost 10 bases. The CDR3 has 12 amino acids. Germline V lookup: CDR1 KGHSH, CDR2 LQKENI. The CDR3 protein is CASSPTGEDYTF. The CDR3 DNA sequence: TGTGCCAGCTCACCAACAGGGGAGGACTACACCTTC.

This clone was detected once. The sample has other DNA sequences that encode this CDR3 too. The J gene is TRBJ1-5, the V gene TRBV6-6; D unclear. From germline, CDR1 is MNHNY and CDR2 SVGAGI (reference sequence). The CDR3 length is 14 residues. Trimming cost V 2 bases and J 1 base, with 6 bases left between them. The CDR3 sequence is CASSYGESNQPQHF. In DNA, the CDR3 is TGTGCCAGCAGTTACGGGGAAAGCAATCAGCCCCAGCATTTT.

This clone came up once. The chain combines TRBV5-1 with TRBJ1-1; 8 nucleotides match TRBD1. CDR3 length: 17 residues. V lost 4 bases and J lost 2; bases outside the gene matches: 13. CDR1 and CDR2 from the germline V gene are SGHRS and YFSETQ. DNA for the CDR3: TGCGCCAGCAGCGGGAGATCAGGGGGCGAACCAAACACTGAAGCTTTCTTT. This translates into CASSGRSGGEPNTEAFF.

This clone showed up many times. The J gene is TRBJ1-1, the V gene TRBV19; tentatively, D is TRBD1 (5 bases). This CDR3 comprises 14 residues. The V end lost 6 bases, the J end lost 10 bases, and 21 bases lay between the germline ends. Germline CDR1 and CDR2: LNHDA and SQIVND (reference sequence). The CDR3 sequence is CASSTLGGEVGAFF. CDR3 coding DNA: TGTGCCAGTAGCACCCTAGGAGGGGAAGTAGGAGCTTTCTTT.

The J gene is TRBJ2-3, the V gene TRBV4-2; 7 bases map to TRBD1. Trimming took 0 bases from V and 1 from J; bases not matched to a gene: 1. The CDR3 is 15 residues long. CDR1 and CDR2 (germline): LGHNA, YNFKEQ. CDR3 amino acids: CASSQDGQGTDTQYF. For the CDR3, the DNA is TGTGCCAGCAGCCAAGATGGACAGGGCACAGATACGCAGTATTTT.

This chain links TRBV5-1 with TRBJ2-1, with 13 bases aligning to TRBD2. The J segment lost 7 bases and the V segment lost 4 bases, leaving 8 bases of the junction unmatched. CDR1 SGHRS and CDR2 YFSETQ come from the germline V gene. The CDR3 contains 16 residues. Written as DNA, the CDR3 is TGCGCCAGCAGCCAAACTAGCGGGAGGGCCGGGAATGAGCAGTTCTTC. Protein: CASSQTSGRAGNEQFF.

The chain couples TRBV5-5 to TRBJ1-1, with D unclear. This CDR3 comprises 13 residues. Deletions cut 3 bases from V and 3 bases from J, with 9 bases between. Per the germline V gene, CDR1 is SGHKS and CDR2 is YYEKEE (reference sequence). The CDR3 DNA reads TGTGCCAGCAGCTCTCAGACCTACACTGAAGCTTTCTTT. This translates into CASSSQTYTEAFF.

The chain joins TRBV19 to TRBJ2-3; possible D gene TRBD1, 6 bases. Deletions cut 6 bases from V and 1 base from J, with 11 bases between. Germline V gene data show CDR1 as LNHDA and CDR2 as SQIVND (reference sequence). This CDR3 spans 14 amino acids. Here the CDR3 reads CASSRGTGTDTQYF. CDR3 in DNA: TGTGCCAGTAGCAGGGGTACGGGCACAGATACGCAGTATTTT.

V usage is TRBV27 and J usage is TRBJ2-5; a weak D match, TRBD2 (6 bases). Trimming pared 5 bases from V and 4 bases from J, leaving 17 bases between. The CDR3 sequence is 15 residues long. Germline V lookup: CDR1 MNHEY, CDR2 SMNVEV (reference sequence). CDR3 DNA: TGTGCCAGCAGTCGACGACTAGGAGGTCCAGAGACCCAGTACTTC. Translated: CASSRRLGGPETQYF.

The rearrangement joins TRBV18 to TRBJ2-7, with D possibly matching TRBD2 (7 bases). The CDR3 contains 14 residues. The germline V and J ends were trimmed by 3 bases and 5 bases, with 14 bases remaining between them. Per germline, CDR1 KGHSH and CDR2 LQKENI. The DNA of the CDR3 is TGTGCCAGCTCACCTCGAGGGGGGGTGGACGAGCAGTACTTC. Its protein product is CASSPRGGVDEQYF.

The J gene is TRBJ1-3, the V gene TRBV18; no clear D gene. V lost 2 bases, J lost 0 bases, and 8 bases lay in between. Germline lookup yields CDR1 KGHSH and CDR2 LQKENI. The CDR3 runs to 15 residues. In DNA form, the CDR3 reads TGTGCCAGCTCACCAGCGGAAAACTCTGGAAACACCATATATTTT. Amino acids: CASSPAENSGNTIYF.

V usage is TRBV6-5 and J usage is TRBJ2-5, with TRBD2 matching 7 bases. V shed 10 bases and J 11 bases; nucleotides not matched to a gene: 13. Germline-derived CDR1 and CDR2 are MNHEY and SVGAGI. There are 12 residues in the CDR3. This CDR3 is CAIGGRGGEQYF. CDR3 sequence (DNA): TGTGCCATCGGGGGGAGGGGAGGAGAGCAGTACTTC.

This chain connects TRBV10-3 to TRBJ2-3, with TRBD2 identical over 7 bases. The CDR3 runs to 16 residues. Germline assignment: CDR1 ENHRY and CDR2 SYGVKD. J lost 0 bases, V lost 4 bases, and 7 bases had no gene match. As DNA, the CDR3 is TGTGCCATCAGTGGCGGTCTAGCGGCTAGCACAGATACGCAGTATTTT. Translation gives CAISGGLAASTDTQYF.

This chain uses TRBV6-1 with TRBJ2-7; 9 nucleotides match TRBD2. CDR1 and CDR2 from the germline V gene are MNHNS and SASEGT. The CDR3 loop spans 14 amino acids. Losses at the gene ends were 7 bases for V and 3 bases for J; bases not matched to a gene: 7. In DNA, the CDR3 is TGTGCCAGCACCGCGGGACTAGCTATCTACGAGCAGTACTTC. Its translation: CASTAGLAIYEQYF.

The gene calls are TRBV6-1 and TRBJ2-2; the D is unclear. The CDR3 spans 13 residues. V was cut by 2 bases and J by 6 bases, with 7 bases left in between. Germline CDR1 and CDR2: MNHNS and SASEGT. The CDR3 sequence: CASSELSSGELFF. Here the CDR3 DNA reads TGTGCCAGCAGTGAATTATCCTCCGGGGAGCTGTTTTTT.

Only a few counts were recorded for this clone. This chain joins TRBV6-4 and TRBJ1-4; D not certain. Germline assignment: CDR1 MRHNA and CDR2 SNTAGT. V shed 4 bases and J shed 8 bases, with 11 bases lying between them. The CDR3 has 13 residues. CDR3 nucleotides: TGTGCCAGCAGTGCCGTAGAAGGGGAAAAACTGTTTTTT. Amino acid sequence: CASSAVEGEKLFF.

Turning to this clone: The same CDR3 arises from other DNA sequences in this sample as well. The chain links TRBV5-1 to TRBJ2-1; TRBD2 matches 11 bases. Germline values: CDR1 SGHRS, CDR2 YFSETQ. J lost 1 base, V lost 4 bases, and 4 bases had no gene match. The CDR3 sequence is 16 residues long. This CDR3 reads CASSRTSGGSYNEQFF. The CDR3 DNA follows: TGCGCCAGCAGCCGCACTAGCGGGGGTTCCTACAATGAGCAGTTCTTC.

For this clone: This same CDR3 is encoded by further DNA sequences in the sample. This chain links TRBV11-3 with TRBJ2-1, with D unclear. The CDR3 sequence is 14 residues long. The V gene's germline CDR1 is SGHNT and CDR2 YENEEA. The V gene lost 3 bases and the J gene lost 3 bases, with 9 bases spanning the gap. The CDR3 is CASSLGSSYNEQFF. The DNA of the CDR3 is TGTGCCAGCAGCTTGGGCAGTAGCTACAATGAGCAGTTCTTC. The variable domain in full, completed from reference TRBV11-3 and TRBJ2-1, reads EAGVVQSPRYKIIEKKQPVAFWCNPISGHNTLYWYLQNLGQGPELLIRYENEEAVDDSQLPKDRFSAERLKGVDSTLKIQPAELGDSAVYLCASSLGSSYNEQFFGPGTRLTVL.

V usage is TRBV5-1 and J usage is TRBJ2-7, with 7 bases matching TRBD2. With V trimmed by 3 bases and J by 5 bases, 8 bases remained unmatched. The V gene's germline CDR1 is SGHRS and CDR2 YFSETQ. The CDR3 has 14 amino acids. The CDR3 region is CASSSLGGSHEQYF. CDR3 sequence (DNA): TGCGCCAGCAGCTCCCTCGGGGGGTCCCACGAGCAGTACTTC.

This rearrangement joins TRBV30 to TRBJ2-7; TRBD1 matches at 9 bases. Germline V gene lookup returns CDR1 GTSNPN and CDR2 SVGIG (reference sequence). The length of the CDR3 is 16 residues. V shed 3 bases, J shed 7 bases, and the junction held 16 bases outside the gene matches. Written as DNA, the CDR3 is TGTGCCTGGAGGGAAAGATACAGGGGGCAAGTCGGTGAGCAGTACTTC. The encoded protein is CAWRERYRGQVGEQYF.

J is TRBJ2-7 and V is TRBV10-3; TRBD1 aligns across 7 bases. V was clipped by 3 bases and J by 3 bases; unmatched bases: 8. The germline CDR1 and CDR2 sequences are ENHRY and SYGVKD. The CDR3 covers 15 residues. CDR3 DNA sequence: TGTGCCATCAGTGACTACCGACAGGGTATCTACGAGCAGTACTTC. Translated: CAISDYRQGIYEQYF.

The chain uses TRBV10-3 and TRBJ2-3; 9 nucleotides line up with TRBD2. Germline-derived CDR1 and CDR2 are ENHRY and SYGVKD. This CDR3 has 16 amino acids. V shed 6 bases, J shed 1 base, and the junction held 8 bases outside the gene matches. CDR3 sequence (DNA): TGTGCCATCAGCGCGACTAGCGGCCGTGGCACAGATACGCAGTATTTT. The encoded protein is CAISATSGRGTDTQYF.

V is TRBV19 and J is TRBJ2-3; D may be TRBD1 (6 bases). The CDR3 is 16 amino acids. Trimming removed 4 bases from V and 0 bases from J, with 14 bases in between. Germline V gene lookup returns CDR1 LNHDA and CDR2 SQIVND (reference sequence). CDR3 protein: CASSTMWTVSTDTQYF. DNA for the CDR3: TGTGCCAGTAGTACGATGTGGACAGTTAGCACAGATACGCAGTATTTT.

This clone was seen once. The V and J genes are TRBV10-3 and TRBJ2-7; possibly TRBD2 for D (5 bases). The CDR3 spans 13 residues. V was clipped by 2 bases and J by 3 bases, with 8 bases between them. The germline gives CDR1 ENHRY, CDR2 SYGVKD. CDR3 loop: CAISETRGYEQYF. The DNA for the CDR3 is TGTGCCATCAGTGAGACACGGGGCTACGAGCAGTACTTC.

There are many counts of this clone. The chain employs TRBV28 and TRBJ2-3; D is undetermined. V was shortened by 3 bases and J by 2 bases, with 12 bases between the two germline ends. Germline V gene data show CDR1 as MDHEN and CDR2 as SYDVKM. CDR3 length: 15 amino acids. The CDR3 region is CASSFAAYSTDTQYF. CDR3 coding DNA: TGTGCCAGCAGTTTCGCCGCGTACTCCACAGATACGCAGTATTTT. The variable domain in full, with the rest retrieved from reference TRBV28 and TRBJ2-3, is DVKVTQSSRYLVKRTGEKVFLECVQDMDHENMFWYRQDPGLGLRLIYFSYDVKMKEKGDIPEGYSVSREKKERFSLILESASTNQTSMYLCASSFAAYSTDTQYFGPGTRLTVL.

CDR3 region: CASRSSDRRGNTEAFF. CDR3 nucleotides: TGTGCCAGTAGGTCCTCGGACAGGAGGGGGAACACTGAAGCTTTCTTT. The chain uses TRBV19 and TRBJ1-1; 7 nucleotides match TRBD1. This CDR3 spans 16 amino acids. V lost 6 bases to trimming and J lost 1 base; unmatched junction nucleotides: 11. Germline V gene lookup returns CDR1 LNHDA and CDR2 SQIVND (reference sequence).

The chain has TRBV2 and TRBJ1-2; possibly TRBD1 for D (5 bases). Trimming took 5 bases from V and 3 from J, leaving 13 bases between them. Germline V gene data show CDR1 as SNHLY and CDR2 as FYNNEI. The CDR3 runs 14 residues. Here the CDR3 DNA reads TGTGCCAGCAGTTCCCGGGGGGATTACTATGGCTACACCTTC. Translating it yields CASSSRGDYYGYTF.